This is a list of T cell receptor beta chains from one sample in a study of T cell responses to AZD1222 COVID-19 vaccine. Repertoires were generated with immunoSEQ multiplex PCR, while TCRdb's copy carries only in-frame clones and drops some. This table holds 90,000 to 130,000 clones, roughly 90% found once. The sequenced sample was peripheral blood, obtained 28 days after the second AZD1222 dose. These receptor sequences come from an adult who received the AZD1222 COVID-19 vaccine. Both conserved end residues are part of each CDR3. Fields, in order: D gene, clone size, V gene, J gene, CDR3 protein, CDR3 DNA. The D gene is left open where the match is weak. The listing skips clone size in some rows; elsewhere it reads once, few, many or a size class.

D: TRBD2
size: NA
V: TRBV5-1
J: TRBJ2-4
CDR3: CASKKGLAGGIEAKNIQYF
DNA: TGCGCCAGCAAGAAGGGGCTAGCGGGAGGGATAGAAGCCAAAAACATTCAGTACTTC

D: TRBD2
size: NA
V: TRBV4-2
J: TRBJ2-5
CDR3: CASSQRTSGLRQETQYF
DNA: TGTGCCAGCAGCCAAAGGACTAGCGGGCTACGCCAAGAGACCCAGTACTTC

D: NA
size: NA
V: TRBV11-2
J: TRBJ2-7
CDR3: CASSSMRGSSYEQYF
DNA: TGTGCCAGCAGCTCCATGAGGGGCAGTTCCTACGAGCAGTACTTC

D: NA
size: NA
V: TRBV14
J: TRBJ1-6
CDR3: CASSQDRGRYNSPLHF
DNA: TGTGCCAGCAGCCAAGACAGGGGAAGGTATAATTCACCCCTCCACTTT

D: NA
size: NA
V: TRBV7-9
J: TRBJ2-1
CDR3: CASSLAGGVNEQFF
DNA: TGTGCCAGCAGCTTAGCGGGGGGCGTCAATGAGCAGTTCTTC

D: TRBD2
size: NA
V: TRBV9
J: TRBJ2-7
CDR3: CASSVATGGDEQYF
DNA: TGTGCCAGCAGCGTAGCGACGGGAGGAGACGAGCAGTACTTC

D: NA
size: NA
V: TRBV5-1
J: TRBJ2-3
CDR3: CASRRGAGASDTQYF
DNA: TGCGCCAGCAGAAGGGGGGCGGGAGCTTCAGATACGCAGTATTTT

D: NA
size: NA
V: TRBV7-9
J: TRBJ2-2
CDR3: CASSARNTGELFF
DNA: TGTGCCAGCAGCGCGAGGAACACCGGGGAGCTGTTTTTT

D: TRBD1
size: NA
V: TRBV27
J: TRBJ2-3
CDR3: CASSRQGRTDTQYF
DNA: TGTGCCAGCTCAAGACAGGGACGAACAGATACGCAGTATTTT

D: NA
size: NA
V: TRBV29-1
J: TRBJ1-1
CDR3: CSVESRSQDGMNTEAFF
DNA: TGCAGCGTTGAATCCCGCTCTCAAGACGGTATGAACACTGAAGCTTTCTTT

D: NA
size: once
V: TRBV10-3
J: TRBJ2-3
CDR3: CAISESEGRGMSDTQYF
DNA: TGTGCCATCAGTGAGTCGGAGGGAAGAGGCATGTCGGATACGCAGTATTTT

D: TRBD1
size: once
V: TRBV11-3
J: TRBJ2-7
CDR3: CASSLDRGDRGGHEQYF
DNA: TGTGCCAGCAGCTTAGATCGGGGAGACAGGGGCGGGCACGAGCAGTACTTC

D: NA
size: NA
V: TRBV24-1
J: TRBJ1-5
CDR3: CATSVGGNQPQHF
DNA: TGTGCCACCAGTGTAGGCGGCAATCAGCCCCAGCATTTT

D: TRBD1
size: NA
V: TRBV12-5
J: TRBJ1-2
CDR3: CASALDRGWSNYGYTF
DNA: TGTGCTAGTGCCCTAGACAGGGGCTGGTCTAACTATGGCTACACCTTC

D: NA
size: NA
V: TRBV3-1/TRBV3-2
J: TRBJ1-5
CDR3: CASSLGTQDQPQHF
DNA: TGTGCCAGCAGCCTGGGGACACAGGATCAGCCCCAGCATTTT

D: TRBD2
size: NA
V: TRBV11-2
J: TRBJ2-7
CDR3: CASSLGLAGVEQYF
DNA: TGTGCCAGCAGCCTGGGACTAGCGGGAGTCGAGCAGTACTTC

D: NA
size: NA
V: TRBV5-1
J: TRBJ1-2
CDR3: CASSLEWQGQRGGYTF
DNA: TGCGCCAGCAGCTTGGAGTGGCAGGGGCAAAGAGGTGGCTACACCTTC

D: NA
size: once
V: TRBV19
J: TRBJ1-2
CDR3: CASTKKVTDRYGYTF
DNA: TGTGCCAGTACCAAAAAAGTGACGGACCGGTATGGCTACACCTTC

D: NA
size: NA
V: TRBV5-6
J: TRBJ1-2
CDR3: CASSWLVGYTF
DNA: TGTGCCAGCAGCTGGCTGGTGGGCTACACCTTC

D: TRBD2
size: NA
V: TRBV19
J: TRBJ2-2
CDR3: CAIWDYHTGELFF
DNA: TGTGCCATTTGGGACTATCACACCGGGGAGCTGTTTTTT

D: NA
size: few
V: TRBV11-1
J: TRBJ2-6
CDR3: CATGRGSGANVLTF
DNA: TGTGCCACCGGAAGGGGCTCTGGGGCCAACGTCCTGACTTTC

D: TRBD2
size: NA
V: TRBV7-9
J: TRBJ2-7
CDR3: CASSHGTSGRREQYF
DNA: TGTGCCAGCAGTCACGGGACTAGCGGGAGGAGGGAGCAGTACTTC

D: NA
size: NA
V: TRBV11-1
J: TRBJ1-1
CDR3: CASSYYGAAEAFF
DNA: TGTGCCAGCAGCTACTATGGGGCAGCCGAAGCTTTCTTT

D: NA
size: NA
V: TRBV27
J: TRBJ2-1
CDR3: CASSFGSPYNEQFF
DNA: TGTGCCAGCAGTTTTGGGAGCCCCTACAATGAGCAGTTCTTC

D: NA
size: once
V: TRBV5-1
J: TRBJ1-1
CDR3: CASSSEGTVNTEAFF
DNA: TGCGCCAGCAGCAGTGAAGGGACGGTGAACACTGAAGCTTTCTTT

D: TRBD2
size: NA
V: TRBV9
J: TRBJ2-1
CDR3: CASSLGVQREGYNEQFF
DNA: TGTGCCAGCAGCTTAGGGGTCCAGCGGGAGGGATACAATGAGCAGTTCTTC

D: NA
size: NA
V: TRBV5-1
J: TRBJ2-2
CDR3: CASFDGAPNTGELFF
DNA: TGCGCCAGCTTCGATGGAGCCCCGAACACCGGGGAGCTGTTTTTT

D: NA
size: NA
V: TRBV7-9
J: TRBJ2-1
CDR3: CASSSRLRSYNEQFF
DNA: TGTGCCAGCAGTTCCAGACTCCGCTCCTACAATGAGCAGTTCTTC

D: NA
size: NA
V: TRBV11-3
J: TRBJ1-2
CDR3: CASSPRGRGNYGYTF
DNA: TGTGCCAGCAGCCCCCGGGGCAGAGGGAACTATGGCTACACCTTC

D: TRBD1
size: NA
V: TRBV2
J: TRBJ1-4
CDR3: CASAHWTGPQEKLFF
DNA: TGTGCCAGCGCGCACTGGACAGGGCCTCAAGAAAAACTGTTTTTT

D: NA
size: NA
V: TRBV9
J: TRBJ2-1
CDR3: CASSVVGMYNEQFF
DNA: TGTGCCAGCAGCGTAGTCGGAATGTACAATGAGCAGTTCTTC

D: TRBD2
size: NA
V: TRBV5-1
J: TRBJ2-7
CDR3: CASSLYPGTSALYEQYF
DNA: TGCGCCAGCAGCTTGTACCCCGGGACTAGCGCACTCTACGAGCAGTACTTC

D: NA
size: once
V: TRBV19
J: TRBJ1-1
CDR3: CASSMLDTEAFF
DNA: TGTGCCAGTAGTATGTTGGACACTGAAGCTTTCTTT

D: NA
size: NA
V: TRBV25-1
J: TRBJ1-4
CDR3: CASSEFGAGATNEKLFF
DNA: TGTGCCAGCAGTGAATTCGGGGCAGGCGCAACTAATGAAAAACTGTTTTTT

D: NA
size: NA
V: TRBV18
J: TRBJ1-3
CDR3: CASSPIPVLSSGNTIYF
DNA: TGTGCCAGCTCACCAATTCCGGTCTTAAGCTCTGGAAACACCATATATTTT

D: NA
size: NA
V: TRBV19
J: TRBJ1-1
CDR3: CASSIGGGYGLGAFF
DNA: TGTGCCAGTAGTATAGGCGGGGGTTATGGCCTGGGAGCTTTCTTT

D: TRBD1
size: few
V: TRBV11-2
J: TRBJ1-1
CDR3: CASSLEGTGITEAFF
DNA: TGTGCCAGCAGCTTAGAAGGGACAGGGATTACTGAAGCTTTCTTT

D: NA
size: NA
V: TRBV18
J: TRBJ1-6
CDR3: CASSPQGLRGSYNSPLHF
DNA: TGTGCCAGCTCACCCCAAGGGCTACGAGGGTCCTATAATTCACCCCTCCACTTT

D: TRBD2
size: NA
V: TRBV7-8
J: TRBJ2-1
CDR3: CASSWMSGTRYNEQFF
DNA: TGTGCCAGCAGCTGGATGTCCGGGACTAGGTACAATGAGCAGTTCTTC

D: NA
size: NA
V: TRBV19
J: TRBJ1-5
CDR3: CASSIGQFNQPQHF
DNA: TGTGCCAGTAGTATCGGACAGTTCAATCAGCCCCAGCATTTT

D: NA
size: NA
V: TRBV7-3
J: TRBJ1-1
CDR3: CASSPPGSTEAFF
DNA: TGTGCCAGCAGCCCACCGGGGAGCACTGAAGCTTTCTTT

D: TRBD1
size: NA
V: TRBV29-1
J: TRBJ1-2
CDR3: CSVRGQGLYGYTF
DNA: TGCAGCGTCCGGGGACAGGGGCTCTATGGCTACACCTTC

D: NA
size: NA
V: TRBV5-1
J: TRBJ1-3
CDR3: CASSLESLNTIYF
DNA: TGCGCCAGCAGCTTGGAGTCGTTAAACACCATATATTTT

D: NA
size: once
V: TRBV27
J: TRBJ1-2
CDR3: CASSRTRVGVFYGYTF
DNA: TGTGCCAGCAGCCGAACCCGGGTGGGGGTGTTCTATGGCTACACCTTC

D: NA
size: NA
V: TRBV29-1
J: TRBJ1-2
CDR3: CSVEDLVGGDYGYTF
DNA: TGCAGCGTTGAAGATCTGGTCGGGGGTGACTATGGCTACACCTTC

D: NA
size: NA
V: TRBV27
J: TRBJ1-1
CDR3: CASTPRRASGTEAFF
DNA: TGTGCCAGCACCCCCCGCCGGGCCTCGGGCACTGAAGCTTTCTTT

D: TRBD2
size: few
V: TRBV4-1
J: TRBJ2-5
CDR3: CASSHGGLAGNQETQYF
DNA: TGCGCCAGCAGCCATGGTGGACTAGCGGGCAACCAAGAGACCCAGTACTTC

D: TRBD2
size: NA
V: TRBV29-1
J: TRBJ2-1
CDR3: CSVQGGAGGLTSYNEQFF
DNA: TGCAGCGTCCAAGGGGGAGCGGGAGGTTTAACATCCTACAATGAGCAGTTCTTC

D: NA
size: NA
V: TRBV11-2
J: TRBJ1-6
CDR3: CASSSGLPINNSPLHF
DNA: TGTGCCAGCAGCTCGGGTCTCCCGATAAATAATTCACCCCTCCACTTT

D: TRBD2
size: NA
V: TRBV5-5
J: TRBJ2-7
CDR3: CASSRGWGLAGYEQYF
DNA: TGTGCCAGCAGCCGAGGTTGGGGACTAGCGGGGTACGAGCAGTACTTC

D: NA
size: NA
V: TRBV11-2
J: TRBJ2-5
CDR3: CASSPWGQETQYF
DNA: TGTGCCAGCAGCCCCTGGGGTCAAGAGACCCAGTACTTC

D: NA
size: NA
V: TRBV6-1
J: TRBJ1-2
CDR3: CASSEALGHGYTF
DNA: TGTGCCAGCAGTGAAGCACTGGGGCATGGCTACACCTTC

D: NA
size: once
V: TRBV15
J: TRBJ2-3
CDR3: CATSRDTNSGRDTQYF
DNA: TGTGCCACCAGCAGAGATACCAATAGTGGGCGAGATACGCAGTATTTT

D: NA
size: NA
V: TRBV27
J: TRBJ2-6
CDR3: CASSPLGAGANVLTF
DNA: TGTGCCAGCAGTCCCCTCGGGGCTGGGGCCAACGTCCTGACTTTC